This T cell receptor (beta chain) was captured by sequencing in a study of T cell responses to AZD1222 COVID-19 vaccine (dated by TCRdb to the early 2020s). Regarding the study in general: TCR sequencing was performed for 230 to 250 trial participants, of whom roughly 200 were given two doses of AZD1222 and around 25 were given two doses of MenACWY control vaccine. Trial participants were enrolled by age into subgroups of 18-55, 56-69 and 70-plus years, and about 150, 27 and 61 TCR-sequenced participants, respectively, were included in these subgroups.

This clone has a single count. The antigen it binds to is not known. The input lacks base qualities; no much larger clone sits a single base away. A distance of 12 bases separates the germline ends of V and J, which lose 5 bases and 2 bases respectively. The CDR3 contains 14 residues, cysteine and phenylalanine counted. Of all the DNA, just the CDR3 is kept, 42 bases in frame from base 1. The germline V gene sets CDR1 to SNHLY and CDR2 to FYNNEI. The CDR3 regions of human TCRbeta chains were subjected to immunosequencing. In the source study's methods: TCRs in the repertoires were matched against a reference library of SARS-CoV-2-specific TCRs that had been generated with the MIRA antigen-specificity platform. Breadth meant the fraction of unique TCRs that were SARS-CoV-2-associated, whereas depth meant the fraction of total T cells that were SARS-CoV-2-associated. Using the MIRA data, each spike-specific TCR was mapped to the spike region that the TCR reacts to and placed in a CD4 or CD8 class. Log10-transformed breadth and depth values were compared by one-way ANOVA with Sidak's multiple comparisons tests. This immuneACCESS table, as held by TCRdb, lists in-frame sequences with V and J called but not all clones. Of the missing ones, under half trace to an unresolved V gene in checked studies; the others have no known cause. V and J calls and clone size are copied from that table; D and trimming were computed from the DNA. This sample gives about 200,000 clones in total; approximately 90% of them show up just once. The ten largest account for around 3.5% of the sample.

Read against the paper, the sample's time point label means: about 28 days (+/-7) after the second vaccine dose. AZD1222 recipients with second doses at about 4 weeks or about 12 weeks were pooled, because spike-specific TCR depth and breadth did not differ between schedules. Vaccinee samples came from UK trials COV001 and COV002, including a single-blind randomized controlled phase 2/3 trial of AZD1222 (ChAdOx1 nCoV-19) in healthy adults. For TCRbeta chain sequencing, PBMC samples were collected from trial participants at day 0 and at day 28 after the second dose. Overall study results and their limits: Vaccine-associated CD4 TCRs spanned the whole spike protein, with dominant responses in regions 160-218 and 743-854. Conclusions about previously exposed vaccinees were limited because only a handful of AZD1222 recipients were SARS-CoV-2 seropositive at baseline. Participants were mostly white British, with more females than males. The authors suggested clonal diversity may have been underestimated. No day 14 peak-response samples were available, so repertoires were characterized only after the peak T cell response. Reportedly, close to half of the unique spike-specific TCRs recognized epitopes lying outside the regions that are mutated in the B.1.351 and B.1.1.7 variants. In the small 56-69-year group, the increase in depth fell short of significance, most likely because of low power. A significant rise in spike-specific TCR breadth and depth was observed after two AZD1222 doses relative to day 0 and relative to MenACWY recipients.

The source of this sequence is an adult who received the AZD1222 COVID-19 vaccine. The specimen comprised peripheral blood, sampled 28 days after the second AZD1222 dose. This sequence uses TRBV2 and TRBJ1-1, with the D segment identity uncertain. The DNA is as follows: TGTGCCAGCAGTTTTAAGGAGGGAAACACTGAAGCTTTCTTT. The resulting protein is CASSFKEGNTEAFF. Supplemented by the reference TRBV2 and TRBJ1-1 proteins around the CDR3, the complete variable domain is EPEVTQTPSHQVTQMGQEVILRCVPISNHLYFYWYRQILGQKVEFLVSFYNNEISEKSEIFDDQFSVERPDGSNFTLKIRSTKLEDSAMYFCASSFKEGNTEAFFGQGTRLTVV.